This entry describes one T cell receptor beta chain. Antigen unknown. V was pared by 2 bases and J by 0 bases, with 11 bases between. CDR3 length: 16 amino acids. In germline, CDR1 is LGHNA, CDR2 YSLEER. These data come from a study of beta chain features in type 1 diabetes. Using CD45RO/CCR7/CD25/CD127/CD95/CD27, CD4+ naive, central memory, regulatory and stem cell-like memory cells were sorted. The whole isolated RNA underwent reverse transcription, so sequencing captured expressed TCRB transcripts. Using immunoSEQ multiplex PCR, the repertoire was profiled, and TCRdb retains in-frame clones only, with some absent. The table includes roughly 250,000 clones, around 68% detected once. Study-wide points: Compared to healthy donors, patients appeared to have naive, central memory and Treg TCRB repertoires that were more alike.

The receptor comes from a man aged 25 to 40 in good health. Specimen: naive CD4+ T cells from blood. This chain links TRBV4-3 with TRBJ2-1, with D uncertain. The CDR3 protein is CASSQPTQSSYNEQFF. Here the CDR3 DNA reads TGCGCCAGCAGCCAACCTACTCAGAGCTCCTACAATGAGCAGTTCTTC.